This T cell receptor (beta chain) was sequenced during a study of radiation and T cells in renal cell carcinoma. Whole-study findings and limits: Top tumor clonotypes rose in blood 2 weeks post-radiation, then contracted.

Time point here: blood 4 weeks post-SBRT, at nephrectomy. Treatment noted: 15 Gy SBRT to primary tumor, nephrectomy 4 weeks later. Blood was sampled at baseline, 2 weeks and 4 weeks after SBRT. Some clones are missing from TCRdb's copy, which holds only in-frame ones; the method was immunoSEQ multiplex PCR. Counted here are some 150,000 clones, about 86% occurring once; the ten biggest clones make up under 20%. About this clone: Antigen unknown.

The material was blood, obtained from a patient whose treatment included radiotherapy and nephrectomy. The receptor's source is a woman aged 50 to 65 with renal cell carcinoma.

The CDR3 sequence: CSVVHAGVRNEQFF. DNA for the CDR3: TGCAGCGTTGTTCACGCAGGGGTTAGAAATGAGCAGTTCTTC. The rearrangement uses TRBV29-1 and TRBJ2-1; perhaps TRBD1 as D (6 bases). The V gene's germline CDR1 is SQVTM and CDR2 ANQGSEA. The CDR3 consists of 14 residues. V shed 4 bases and J shed 7 bases, with 17 bases lying between them.